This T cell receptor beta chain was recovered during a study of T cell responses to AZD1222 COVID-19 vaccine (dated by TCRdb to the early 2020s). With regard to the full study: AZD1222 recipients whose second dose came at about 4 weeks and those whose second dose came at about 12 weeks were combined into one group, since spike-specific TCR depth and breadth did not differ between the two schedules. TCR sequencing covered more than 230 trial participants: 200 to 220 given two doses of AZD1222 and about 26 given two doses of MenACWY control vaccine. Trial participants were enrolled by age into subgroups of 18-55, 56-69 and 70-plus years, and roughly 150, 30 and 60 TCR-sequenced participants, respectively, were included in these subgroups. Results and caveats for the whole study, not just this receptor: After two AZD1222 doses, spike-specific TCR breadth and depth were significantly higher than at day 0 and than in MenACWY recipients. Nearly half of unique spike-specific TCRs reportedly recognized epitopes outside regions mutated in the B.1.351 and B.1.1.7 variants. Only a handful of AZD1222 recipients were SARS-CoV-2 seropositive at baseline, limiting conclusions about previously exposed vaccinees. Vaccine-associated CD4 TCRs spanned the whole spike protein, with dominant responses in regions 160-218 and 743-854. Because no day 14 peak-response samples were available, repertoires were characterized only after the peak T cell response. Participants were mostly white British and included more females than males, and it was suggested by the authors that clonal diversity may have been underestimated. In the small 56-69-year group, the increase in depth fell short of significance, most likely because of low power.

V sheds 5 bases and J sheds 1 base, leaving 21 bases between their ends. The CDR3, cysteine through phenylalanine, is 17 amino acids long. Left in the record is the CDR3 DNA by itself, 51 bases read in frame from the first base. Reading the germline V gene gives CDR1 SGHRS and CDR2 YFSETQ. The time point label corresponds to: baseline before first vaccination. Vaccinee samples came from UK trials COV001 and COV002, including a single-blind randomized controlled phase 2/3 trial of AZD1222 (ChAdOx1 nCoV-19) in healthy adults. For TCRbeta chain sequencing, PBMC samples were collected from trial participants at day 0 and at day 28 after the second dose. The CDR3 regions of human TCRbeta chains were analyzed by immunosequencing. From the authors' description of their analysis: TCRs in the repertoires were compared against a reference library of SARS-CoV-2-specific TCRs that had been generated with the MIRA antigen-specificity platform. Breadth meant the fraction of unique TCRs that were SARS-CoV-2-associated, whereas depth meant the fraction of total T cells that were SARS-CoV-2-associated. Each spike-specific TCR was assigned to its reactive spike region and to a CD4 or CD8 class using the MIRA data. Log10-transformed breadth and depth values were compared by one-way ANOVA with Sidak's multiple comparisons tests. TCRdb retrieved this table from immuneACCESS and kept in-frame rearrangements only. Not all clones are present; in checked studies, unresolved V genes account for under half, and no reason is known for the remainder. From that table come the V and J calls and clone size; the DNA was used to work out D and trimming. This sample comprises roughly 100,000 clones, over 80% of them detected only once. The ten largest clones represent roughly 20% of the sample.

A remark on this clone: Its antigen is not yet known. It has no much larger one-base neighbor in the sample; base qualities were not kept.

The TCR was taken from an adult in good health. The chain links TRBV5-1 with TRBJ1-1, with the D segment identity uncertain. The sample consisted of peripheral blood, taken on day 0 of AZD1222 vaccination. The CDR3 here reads CASSSDGRMVRNTEAFF. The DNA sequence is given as TGCGCCAGCAGTTCTGACGGCCGAATGGTCCGGAACACTGAAGCTTTCTTT. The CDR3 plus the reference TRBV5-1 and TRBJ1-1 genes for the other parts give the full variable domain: KAGVTQTPRYLIKTRGQQVTLSCSPISGHRSVSWYQQTPGQGLQFLFEYFSETQRNKGNFPGRFSGRQFSNSRSEMNVSTLELGDSALYLCASSSDGRMVRNTEAFFGQGTRLTVV.